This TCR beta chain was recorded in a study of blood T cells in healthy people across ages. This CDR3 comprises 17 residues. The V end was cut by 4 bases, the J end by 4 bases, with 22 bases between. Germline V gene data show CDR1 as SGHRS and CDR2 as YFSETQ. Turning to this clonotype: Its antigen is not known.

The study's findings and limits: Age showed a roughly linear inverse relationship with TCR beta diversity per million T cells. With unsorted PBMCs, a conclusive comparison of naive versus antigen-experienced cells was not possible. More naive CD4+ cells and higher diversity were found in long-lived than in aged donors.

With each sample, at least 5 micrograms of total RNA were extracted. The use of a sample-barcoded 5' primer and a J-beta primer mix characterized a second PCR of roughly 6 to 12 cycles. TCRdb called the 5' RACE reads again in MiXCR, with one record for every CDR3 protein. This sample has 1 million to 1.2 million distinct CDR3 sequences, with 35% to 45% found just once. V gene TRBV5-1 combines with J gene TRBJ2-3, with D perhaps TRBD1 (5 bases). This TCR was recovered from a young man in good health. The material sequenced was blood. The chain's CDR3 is CASSLYHPRARADTQYF. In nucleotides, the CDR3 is TGCGCCAGCAGCCTATATCACCCCCGGGCCAGGGCAGATACGCAGTATTTT.